The entry below describes one TCR beta chain. Its antigen is currently unknown. TCRdb's table, derived via immunoSEQ multiplex PCR, lists solely in-frame clones and lacks some. The sample lists hundreds of thousands of clones; around 78% were seen once. The study enrolled healthy HIV-negative adults without recent acute infections or vaccinations as donors. Approximately 81 million PBMCs went into genomic DNA for unsorted samples. This specimen comes from a study of shared clonotypes between healthy human individuals. Broader study findings: Tissues were not sampled, only blood, and their repertoires likely differ. Clonotype sharing among donors was thought likely to change with sequencing depth.

This CDR3 spans 15 amino acids. Germline CDR1 and CDR2: SGHNT and YENEEA. The trim removed 5 bases at V and 2 bases at J, leaving 4 bases unmatched. Sequencing used PBMCs. The origin of this receptor is a middle-aged woman in good health. Some clones in this sample may be carry-over from other donors' samples. The chain employs TRBV11-3 and TRBJ2-1; 9 bases align to TRBD1. For the CDR3, the DNA is TGTGCCAGCAGCCAAACAGGGGGCGCCTACAATGAGCAGTTCTTC. Protein sequence: CASSQTGGAYNEQFF.